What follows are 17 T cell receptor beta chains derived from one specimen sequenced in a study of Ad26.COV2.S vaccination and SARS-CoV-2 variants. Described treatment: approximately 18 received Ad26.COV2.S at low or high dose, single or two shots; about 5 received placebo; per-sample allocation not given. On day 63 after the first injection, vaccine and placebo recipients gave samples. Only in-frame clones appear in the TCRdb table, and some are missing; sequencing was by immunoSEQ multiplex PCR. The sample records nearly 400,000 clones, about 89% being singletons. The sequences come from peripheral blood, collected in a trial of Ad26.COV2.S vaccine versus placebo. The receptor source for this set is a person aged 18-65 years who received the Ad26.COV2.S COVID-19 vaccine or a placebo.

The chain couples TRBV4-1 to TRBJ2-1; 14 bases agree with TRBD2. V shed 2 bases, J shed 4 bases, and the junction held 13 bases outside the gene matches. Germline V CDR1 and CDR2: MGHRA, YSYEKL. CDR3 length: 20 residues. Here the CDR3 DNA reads TGCGCCAGCAGCCAATGGCAATTTGGGACTAGCGGGAGTAGGTACAATGAGCAGTTCTTC. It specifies CASSQWQFGTSGSRYNEQFF.

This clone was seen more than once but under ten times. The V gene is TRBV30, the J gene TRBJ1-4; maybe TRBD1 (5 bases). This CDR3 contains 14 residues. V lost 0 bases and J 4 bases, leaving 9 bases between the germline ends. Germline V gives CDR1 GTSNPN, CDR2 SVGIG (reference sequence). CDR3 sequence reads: CAWSVPGLNEKLFF. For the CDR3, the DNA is TGTGCCTGGAGTGTACCAGGGCTTAATGAAAAACTGTTTTTT.

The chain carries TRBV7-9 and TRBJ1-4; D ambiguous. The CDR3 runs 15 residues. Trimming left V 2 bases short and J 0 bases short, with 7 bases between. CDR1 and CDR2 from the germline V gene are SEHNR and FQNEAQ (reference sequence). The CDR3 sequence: CASSLRASTNEKLFF. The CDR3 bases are TGTGCCAGCAGCTTACGAGCCTCAACTAATGAAAAACTGTTTTTT.

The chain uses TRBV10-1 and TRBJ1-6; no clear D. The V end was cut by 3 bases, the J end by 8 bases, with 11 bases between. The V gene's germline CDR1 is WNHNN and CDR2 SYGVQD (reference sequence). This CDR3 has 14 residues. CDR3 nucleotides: TGCGCCAGCAGTGAATCCGGGTTGGATTCACCCCTCCACTTT. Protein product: CASSESGLDSPLHF.

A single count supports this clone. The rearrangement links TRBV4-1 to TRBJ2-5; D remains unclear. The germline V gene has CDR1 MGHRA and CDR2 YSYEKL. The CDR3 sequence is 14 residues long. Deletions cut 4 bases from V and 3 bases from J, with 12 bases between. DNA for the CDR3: TGCGCCAGCAGCCCTCCTTCTAGTAAAGAGACCCAGTACTTC. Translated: CASSPPSSKETQYF.

The CDR3 is CASSSNSRFANTGELFF. In DNA, the CDR3 is TGTGCCAGCAGCTCCAACTCCAGATTCGCGAACACCGGGGAGCTGTTTTTT. The chain recombines TRBV11-2 with TRBJ2-2; D remains unclear. CDR1 and CDR2 from the germline V gene are SGHAT and FQNNGV. The CDR3 spans 17 residues. Trimming removed 4 bases from V and 0 bases from J, with 15 bases in between.

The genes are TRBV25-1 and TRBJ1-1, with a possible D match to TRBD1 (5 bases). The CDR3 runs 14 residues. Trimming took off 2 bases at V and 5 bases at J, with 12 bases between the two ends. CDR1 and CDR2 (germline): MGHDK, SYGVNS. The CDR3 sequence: CASSELGVRTEAFF. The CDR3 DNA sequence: TGTGCCAGCAGTGAACTAGGGGTCAGGACTGAAGCTTTCTTT.

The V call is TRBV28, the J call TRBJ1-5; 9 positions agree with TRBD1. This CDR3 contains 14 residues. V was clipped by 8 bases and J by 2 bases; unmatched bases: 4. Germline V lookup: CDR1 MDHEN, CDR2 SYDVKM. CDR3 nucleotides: TGTGCCAGCGGTAGGACAGGGGGCAATCAGCCCCAGCATTTT. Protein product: CASGRTGGNQPQHF.

The CDR3 nucleotides are TGCGCCAGCAGCGCCCCCTCCTCCGGGACACCGGACAAGTTCTTC. Its translation is CASSAPSSGTPDKFF. The chain links TRBV5-1 to TRBJ2-1; D is possibly TRBD1 (6 bases). V was pared by 4 bases and J by 14 bases, with 25 bases between. Germline values: CDR1 SGHRS, CDR2 YFSETQ. The CDR3 runs to 15 residues.

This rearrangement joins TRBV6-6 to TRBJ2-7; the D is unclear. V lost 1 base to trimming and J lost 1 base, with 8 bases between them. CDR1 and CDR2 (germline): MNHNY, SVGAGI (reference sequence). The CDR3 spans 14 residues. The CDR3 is CASSYFQASYEQYF. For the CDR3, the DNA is TGTGCCAGCAGTTACTTTCAGGCATCCTACGAGCAGTACTTC.

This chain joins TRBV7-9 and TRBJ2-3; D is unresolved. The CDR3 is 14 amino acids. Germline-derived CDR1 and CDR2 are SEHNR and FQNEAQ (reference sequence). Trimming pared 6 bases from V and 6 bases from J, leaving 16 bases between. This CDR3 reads CASSYRAPPDTQYF. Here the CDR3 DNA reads TGTGCCAGCAGTTACCGGGCGCCTCCGGATACGCAGTATTTT.

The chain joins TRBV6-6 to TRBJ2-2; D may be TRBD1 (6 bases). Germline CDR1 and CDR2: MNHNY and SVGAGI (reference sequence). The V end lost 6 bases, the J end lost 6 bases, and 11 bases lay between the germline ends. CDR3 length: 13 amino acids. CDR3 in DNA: TGTGCCAGCAGCCACAGGGTTGCCGGGGAGCTGTTTTTT. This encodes CASSHRVAGELFF.

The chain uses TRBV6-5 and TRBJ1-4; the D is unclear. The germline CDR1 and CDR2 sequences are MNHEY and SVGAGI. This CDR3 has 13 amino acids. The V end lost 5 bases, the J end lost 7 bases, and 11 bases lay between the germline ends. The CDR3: CASSTRPSEKLFF. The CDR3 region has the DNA TGTGCCAGCAGTACTCGGCCTTCTGAAAAACTGTTTTTT.

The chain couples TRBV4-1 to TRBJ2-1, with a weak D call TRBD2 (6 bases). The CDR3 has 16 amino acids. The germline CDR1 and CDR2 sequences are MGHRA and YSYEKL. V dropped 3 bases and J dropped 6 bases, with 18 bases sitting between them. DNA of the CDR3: TGCGCCAGCAGCCAGCGCCGAGGGGAAGCGGGCAATGAGCAGTTCTTC. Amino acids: CASSQRRGEAGNEQFF.

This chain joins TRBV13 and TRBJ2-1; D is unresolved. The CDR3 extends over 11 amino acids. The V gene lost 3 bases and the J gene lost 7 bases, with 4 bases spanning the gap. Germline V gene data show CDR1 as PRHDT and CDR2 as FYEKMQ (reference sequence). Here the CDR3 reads CASSFGNEQFF. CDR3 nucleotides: TGTGCCAGCAGCTTCGGGAATGAGCAGTTCTTC.

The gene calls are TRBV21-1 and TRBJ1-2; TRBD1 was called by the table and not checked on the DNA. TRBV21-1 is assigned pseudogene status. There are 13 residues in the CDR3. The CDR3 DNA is TGTGCCAGACGTATTGAACCCCCAGGGGGCTACACCTTC. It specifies CARRIEPPGGYTF.

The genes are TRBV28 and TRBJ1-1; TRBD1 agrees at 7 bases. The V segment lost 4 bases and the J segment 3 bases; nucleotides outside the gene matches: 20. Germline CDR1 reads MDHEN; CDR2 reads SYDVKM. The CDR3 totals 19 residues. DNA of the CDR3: TGTGCCAGCAGTTCAAACTACAGGGGCTGGGGGCCGTGGCACACTGAAGCTTTCTTT. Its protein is CASSSNYRGWGPWHTEAFF.